Presented here are 30 T cell receptor beta chains from one specimen sequenced in a study of identical twins. MiXCR, run by TCRdb on the 5' RACE reads, gives a single entry per CDR3 protein. The profile shows about 570,000 distinct CDR3 sequences, over 8.5% of them singletons. These same data were also listed under a study on yellow fever vaccine responses in identical twins.

Sequenced: PBMCs. The receptors were sampled from a woman younger than 35 in good health.

This rearrangement joins TRBV5-5 to TRBJ2-7; 11 positions agree with TRBD2. V lost 4 bases, J lost 9 bases, and 15 bases stayed unmatched. The CDR3 totals 16 residues. CDR1 is SGHKS, CDR2 YYEKEE, per germline (reference sequence). The CDR3 protein is CASSPYTLAGDERQYF. CDR3 nucleotides: TGTGCCAGCAGCCCCTACACACTAGCGGGAGATGAAAGGCAGTACTTC.

This clonotype was counted between two and nine times. The chain recombines TRBV23-1 with TRBJ2-1, with TRBD1 as a possible D gene (5 bases). TRBV23-1 is an ORF, and what it does is uncertain. CDR3 length: 16 amino acids. Trimming removed 0 bases from V and 5 bases from J, with 14 bases in between. CDR3 nucleotides: TGCGCCAGCAGTCAATCGAAGGGGCCCCTAAACAATGAGCAGTTCTTC. It yields the protein CASSQSKGPLNNEQFF.

This clonotype was counted many times. The V call is TRBV29-1, the J call TRBJ2-3; 7 bases agree with TRBD1. From germline, CDR1 is SQVTM and CDR2 ANQGSEA. The CDR3 is 13 residues long. After removal of 7 bases from V and 2 bases from J, the junction contained 6 bases not matched to a gene. Here the CDR3 DNA reads TGCAGCGGGCAGACAGGGCTCACAGATACGCAGTATTTT. Translated: CSGQTGLTDTQYF.

V usage is TRBV4-3 and J usage is TRBJ2-5; D remains unclear. CDR3 length equals 16 residues. Trimming removed 3 bases at V and 5 bases at J, with 19 bases between. Germline V gene lookup returns CDR1 LGHNA and CDR2 YSLEER. This CDR3 is CASSQVAAREVETQYF. In nucleotides, the CDR3 is TGCGCCAGCAGCCAGGTGGCGGCCCGCGAAGTGGAGACCCAGTACTTC.

The genes are TRBV21-1 and TRBJ2-7; the table's D call of TRBD1 was not tested on the DNA. TRBV21-1 is shown as a pseudogene. This CDR3 region has 17 residues. This CDR3 reads CASSKAPDEGNDYEQYF. CDR3 in DNA: TGTGCCAGCAGCAAAGCGCCGGATGAGGGGAATGACTACGAGCAGTACTTC.

This clonotype was counted ten times or more. The chain joins TRBV12-3 or TRBV12-4 to TRBJ2-3, with no clear D. The CDR3 consists of 12 residues. The V end was cut by 3 bases, the J end by 7 bases, with 8 bases between. The CDR3 DNA is TGTGCCAGCAGTTTGGGGTCGAATACGCAGTATTTT. Protein sequence: CASSLGSNTQYF.

This clonotype was counted a few times. The chain carries TRBV11-2 and TRBJ2-5, with 9 bases lining up with TRBD1. Germline lookup yields CDR1 SGHAT and CDR2 FQNNGV. The CDR3 loop spans 21 amino acids. Trimming at V came to 3 bases and at J to 4 bases, leaving 24 bases not matched to a gene. CDR3 sequence reads: CASSLLAGGTGLIVARETQYF. The CDR3 nucleotides read TGTGCCAGCAGCTTGCTTGCTGGAGGGACAGGGCTGATTGTGGCCCGAGAGACCCAGTACTTC.

This clonotype has only a few counts. V is TRBV12-3 or TRBV12-4 and J is TRBJ2-7; TRBD2 aligns across 8 bases. CDR3 length: 14 amino acids. The V segment lost 6 bases and the J segment 2 bases; nucleotides outside the gene matches: 6. The CDR3, as DNA: TGTGCCAGCAGGGGGGGACTAGTTACCTACGAGCAGTACTTC. It encodes CASRGGLVTYEQYF.

This chain joins TRBV4-2 and TRBJ2-5, with 8 bases identical to TRBD2. V lost 0 bases and J lost 3; bases outside the gene matches: 6. Germline lookup yields CDR1 LGHNA and CDR2 YNFKEQ. The CDR3 loop spans 16 amino acids. The CDR3 region is CASSQDKAGVEETQYF. CDR3 bases: TGTGCCAGCAGCCAAGACAAAGCGGGGGTAGAAGAGACCCAGTACTTC.

This clonotype turned up a few times. This chain uses TRBV28 with TRBJ2-7; TRBD2 agrees at 7 bases. The CDR3 extends over 14 amino acids. Germline CDR1 and CDR2: MDHEN and SYDVKM. Unmatched junction bases numbered 8, after V lost 7 bases and J lost 2 bases. The CDR3 bases are TGTGCCAGCAATCCGCGGGGGTTCACCTACGAGCAGTACTTC. Protein sequence: CASNPRGFTYEQYF.

Ten or more counts support this clonotype. The CDR3 loop is CASSFAGLSNTGELFF. DNA for the CDR3: TGCGCCAGCAGCTTCGCGGGACTCTCGAACACCGGGGAGCTGTTTTTT. The chain is built from TRBV5-1 and TRBJ2-2, with D possibly matching TRBD2 (6 bases). The CDR3 covers 16 residues. V shed 2 bases and J shed 0 bases, with 11 bases lying between them. Germline V gives CDR1 SGHRS, CDR2 YFSETQ. The whole variable domain, remainder taken from reference TRBV5-1 and TRBJ2-2, is KAGVTQTPRYLIKTRGQQVTLSCSPISGHRSVSWYQQTPGQGLQFLFEYFSETQRNKGNFPGRFSGRQFSNSRSEMNVSTLELGDSALYLCASSFAGLSNTGELFFGEGSRLTVL.

This clonotype was found many times. This chain joins TRBV10-3 and TRBJ2-1; D remains ambiguous. CDR1 is ENHRY and CDR2 is SYGVKD in the germline V gene. The CDR3 is made up of 15 amino acids. V lost 0 bases, J lost 6 bases, and 12 bases lay in between. In DNA, the CDR3 is TGTGCCATCAGTGAGTCGGATCGGTCACTCAATGAGCAGTTCTTC. Translation gives CAISESDRSLNEQFF.

The gene calls are TRBV6-1 and TRBJ1-4; 8 bases map to TRBD1. Germline-derived CDR1 and CDR2 are MNHNS and SASEGT. The CDR3 covers 15 residues. The J segment lost 7 bases and the V segment lost 10 bases, leaving 14 bases of the junction unmatched. CDR3 region: CATILSRTGSEKLFF. CDR3 nucleotides: TGTGCCACTATTCTCTCGCGGACAGGGAGTGAAAAACTGTTTTTT.

This rearrangement joins TRBV4-3 to TRBJ1-4; D uncertain. The CDR3 covers 15 residues. Germline-derived CDR1 and CDR2 are LGHNA and YSLEER. V lost 3 bases, J lost 3 bases, and 11 bases lay in between. The CDR3 spells CASSQLIAANEKLFF. The CDR3 DNA reads as TGCGCCAGCAGCCAGTTAATAGCTGCTAATGAAAAACTGTTTTTT.

Note on this clonotype: This may be a read error, as it is one base from a much larger clone. The rearrangement uses TRBV7-8 and TRBJ2-1; TRBD2 aligns across 11 bases. Germline V gene sequence: CDR1 SGHVS, CDR2 FQNEAQ. The CDR3 runs to 15 residues. V dropped 7 bases and J dropped 9; count of bases not matched to a gene: 11. The DNA for the CDR3 is TGTGCCAGCAACATTAACCTAGCGGGAGGTGGTGAGCAGTTCTTC. Translated: CASNINLAGGGEQFF.

The gene calls are TRBV27 and TRBJ2-3, with no clear D. CDR3 size: 14 residues. V lost 3 bases, J lost 2 bases, and 9 bases lay in between. Germline V gene sequence: CDR1 MNHEY, CDR2 SMNVEV (reference sequence). The CDR3 loop is CASSLSLVTDTQYF. DNA of the CDR3: TGTGCCAGCAGTTTGTCGCTAGTCACAGATACGCAGTATTTT.

This clonotype was seen many times. The chain recombines TRBV5-1 with TRBJ1-6; possibly TRBD1 for D (6 bases). This CDR3 is built from 15 residues. Germline V gene lookup returns CDR1 SGHRS and CDR2 YFSETQ. V dropped 0 bases and J dropped 7 bases, with 11 bases sitting between them. The CDR3 loop reads CASSLETGLNSPLHF. In DNA form, the CDR3 reads TGCGCCAGCAGCTTGGAAACAGGGTTGAATTCACCCCTCCACTTT.

This clonotype was recorded a few times. The chain couples TRBV12-3 or TRBV12-4 to TRBJ2-7; TRBD1 or TRBD2 may be the D gene (5 bases each). Trimming took 3 bases from V and 2 from J, leaving 11 bases between them. The CDR3 has 14 residues. The CDR3 region is CASSFLGTTYEQYF. Written as DNA, the CDR3 is TGTGCCAGCAGTTTCCTAGGGACCACCTACGAGCAGTACTTC.

This clonotype has a count of ten or more. This rearrangement joins TRBV7-2 to TRBJ2-7; 8 bases line up with TRBD1. Germline values: CDR1 SGHTA, CDR2 FQGNSA. The J segment lost 2 bases and the V segment lost 0 bases, leaving 3 bases of the junction unmatched. The CDR3 contains 15 residues. CDR3 residues: CASSLAGTGTYEQYF. The CDR3 bases are TGTGCCAGCAGCTTAGCCGGGACAGGTACCTACGAGCAGTACTTC.

This clonotype was detected ten times or more. The chain combines TRBV7-9 with TRBJ1-5, with D perhaps TRBD1 (5 bases). Trimming left V 0 bases short and J 0 bases short, with 9 bases between. The CDR3 totals 16 residues. Germline assignment: CDR1 SEHNR and CDR2 FQNEAQ (reference sequence). CDR3 sequence: CASSLAGTDSNQPQHF. CDR3 bases: TGTGCCAGCAGCTTAGCCGGGACCGATAGCAATCAGCCCCAGCATTTT. The full variable domain, rest sourced from reference TRBV7-9 and TRBJ1-5, is DTGVSQNPRHKITKRGQNVTFRCDPISEHNRLYWYRQTLGQGPEFLTYFQNEAQLEKSRLLSDRFSAERPKGSFSTLEIQRTEQGDSAMYLCASSLAGTDSNQPQHFGDGTRLSIL.

DNA for the CDR3: TGTGCCAGCGTCCTCAAGTTGGCAGGGTCCTACGAGCAGTACTTC. Its translation is CASVLKLAGSYEQYF. The chain combines TRBV7-9 with TRBJ2-7; tentative D call: TRBD1 (5 bases). The CDR3 has 15 amino acids. The ends were cut back, 8 bases at V and 1 base at J, with 18 bases in the middle. Germline values: CDR1 SEHNR, CDR2 FQNEAQ (reference sequence). Using reference TRBV7-9 and TRBJ2-7 for the parts outside the CDR3, the full variable domain is DTGVSQNPRHKITKRGQNVTFRCDPISEHNRLYWYRQTLGQGPEFLTYFQNEAQLEKSRLLSDRFSAERPKGSFSTLEIQRTEQGDSAMYLCASVLKLAGSYEQYFGPGTRLTVT.

The chain links TRBV29-1 to TRBJ2-5; D call uncertain. CDR1 SQVTM and CDR2 ANQGSEA come from the germline V gene. The CDR3 runs 16 residues. The germline V and J ends were trimmed by 0 bases and 1 base, with 15 bases remaining between them. CDR3 DNA: TGCAGCGTTGAAGATCTCTCAGTTACATTCCAAGAGACCCAGTACTTC. Amino acids: CSVEDLSVTFQETQYF.

CDR3 bases: TGTGCCAGCAATAGCGGGAGCCCGTCCAAAAACATTCAGTACTTC. It translates to CASNSGSPSKNIQYF. This chain links TRBV28 with TRBJ2-4, with 9 bases matching TRBD2. This CDR3 contains 15 residues. The germline CDR1 and CDR2 sequences are MDHEN and SYDVKM. Trimming took 7 bases from V and 2 from J; bases not matched to a gene: 6.

This clonotype was detected a few times. This chain links TRBV20-1 with TRBJ1-2; no clear D. Germline CDR1 and CDR2: DFQATT and SNEGSKA (reference sequence). CDR3 length equals 13 residues. V gave up 0 bases and J gave up 4 bases, with 9 bases separating them. CDR3 region: CSARDLQSYGYTF. The CDR3 region has the DNA TGCAGTGCTAGAGATCTTCAGTCCTATGGCTACACCTTC.

This clonotype was observed at least ten times. The V call is TRBV9, the J call TRBJ2-7; TRBD1 is a possible D gene (5 bases). The CDR3 has 14 residues. Germline-derived CDR1 and CDR2 are SGDLS and YYNGEE. Trimming took off 3 bases at V and 0 bases at J, with 10 bases between the two ends. CDR3 coding DNA: TGTGCCAGCAGCGCAAAGGACACCTCCTACGAGCAGTACTTC. Translated: CASSAKDTSYEQYF.

There are many counts of this clonotype. J is TRBJ2-1 and V is TRBV12-3 or TRBV12-4, with TRBD2 identical over 9 bases. There are 13 residues in the CDR3. J was trimmed by 7 bases and V by 8 bases; bases with no gene match: 6. CDR3 nucleotides: TGTGCCAGCGTAGCGGGAGTACGAAATGAGCAGTTCTTC. Translation gives CASVAGVRNEQFF.

This chain uses TRBV7-9 with TRBJ2-2; 7 bases are a match to TRBD1. Germline values: CDR1 SEHNR, CDR2 FQNEAQ (reference sequence). The trim removed 4 bases at V and 0 bases at J, leaving 5 bases unmatched. There are 16 residues in the CDR3. DNA of the CDR3: TGTGCCAGCAGCTCCTCCGGGACAGCGAACACCGGGGAGCTGTTTTTT. This translates into CASSSSGTANTGELFF.

As concerns this clonotype: Mismatch with germline at one junction end may stem from a read error. The chain recombines TRBV5-5 with TRBJ2-3, with D perhaps given as TRBD1 or TRBD2 (5 bases each). CDR1 SGHKS and CDR2 YYEKEE come from the germline V gene (reference sequence). The length of the CDR3 is 14 residues. The CDR3 reads CAITPGASKDTQYF. The CDR3 bases are TGTGCCATCACCCCCGGGGCCAGCAAAGATACGCAGTATTTT.

The chain joins TRBV11-3 to TRBJ2-1; D is unresolved. Trimming took off 0 bases at V and 9 bases at J, with 12 bases between the two ends. CDR3 size: 14 residues. Germline-derived CDR1 and CDR2 are SGHNT and YENEEA. CDR3 sequence (DNA): TGTGCCAGCAGCTTAGAAATGGGTAGAAGTGAGCAGTTCTTC. Amino acids: CASSLEMGRSEQFF.

The CDR3 coding sequence is TGTGCCAGCAGCTTAAATCTCGGGATCCACAATGAGCAGTTCTTC. Protein product: CASSLNLGIHNEQFF. The rearrangement joins TRBV7-9 to TRBJ2-1; possibly TRBD2 for D (5 bases). This CDR3 region has 15 residues. V lost 2 bases and J 5 bases, leaving 13 bases between the germline ends. CDR1 SEHNR and CDR2 FQNEAQ come from the germline V gene (reference sequence).